Listed below are T cell receptor beta chains from one sample, sequenced in a study of blood T cell repertoires in COVID-19. Some clones are missing from TCRdb's copy, which holds only in-frame ones; the method was immunoSEQ multiplex PCR. The sample has about 370,000 clones; about 90% are singletons. Sequenced: PBMCs or T cells enriched from blood (not recorded which). The source is a woman in her thirties who had recovered from COVID-19. Each CDR3 is given with its conserved first and last residue. A D gene is named only where the DNA matches it firmly. The size field is filled for only some rows; it gives once, few, many or a size class.

V: TRBV3-1/TRBV3-2
size: .
J: TRBJ1-1
D: TRBD1
DNA: TGTGCCAGCAGCCCCGATCCACGGGACAGGGAAGCTTTCTTT
CDR3: CASSPDPRDREAFF

V: TRBV9
size: .
J: TRBJ1-1
D: .
DNA: TGTGCCAGCAGCGTAGATGGTCATGGGCTTGAAGCTTTCTTT
CDR3: CASSVDGHGLEAFF

V: TRBV4-2
size: few
J: TRBJ2-2
D: .
DNA: TGTGCCAGCAGCCAGACAATCCTTGCCGGGGAGCTGTTTTTT
CDR3: CASSQTILAGELFF

V: TRBV7-8
size: .
J: TRBJ2-7
D: .
DNA: TGTGCCAGCACCTCAGACAGGTACTCCTACGAGCAGTACTTC
CDR3: CASTSDRYSYEQYF

V: TRBV9
size: .
J: TRBJ1-1
D: .
DNA: TGTGCCAGCAGCGTTCTAACAGGGAGGGGTACTGAAGCTTTCTTT
CDR3: CASSVLTGRGTEAFF

V: TRBV30
size: .
J: TRBJ2-2
D: .
DNA: TGTGCCTGGACTTCCACAGGGTTCGGGGAGCTGTTTTTT
CDR3: CAWTSTGFGELFF

V: TRBV5-4
size: .
J: TRBJ1-2
D: .
DNA: TGTGCCAGCAGTTATGACAGGAATTATGGCTACACCTTC
CDR3: CASSYDRNYGYTF

V: TRBV9
size: .
J: TRBJ1-2
D: TRBD1
DNA: TGTGCCAGCAGCGTAGATGGACAGGGACTCCATGGCTACACCTTC
CDR3: CASSVDGQGLHGYTF

V: TRBV5-4
size: .
J: TRBJ2-1
D: TRBD1
DNA: TGTGCCAGCAGTACGGACAGGGTCTCTCGGGATGAGCAGTTCTTC
CDR3: CASSTDRVSRDEQFF

V: TRBV11-2
size: .
J: TRBJ2-7
D: .
DNA: TGTGCCAGCAGCATCAGGACACTTAAAATCCACGAGCAGTACTTC
CDR3: CASSIRTLKIHEQYF

V: TRBV18
size: .
J: TRBJ2-7
D: TRBD1
DNA: TGTGCCAGCTCACAGGTAGGGACAGGCCTCCACGAGCAGTACTTC
CDR3: CASSQVGTGLHEQYF

V: TRBV24-1
size: .
J: TRBJ2-1
D: TRBD2
DNA: TGTGCCACCAGTGACCGGACTAGCGGGCAGTTCTTC
CDR3: CATSDRTSGQFF

V: TRBV28
size: .
J: TRBJ2-7
D: TRBD1
DNA: TGTGCCAGCAGCCACGGGACAGGTCTCATTTTGCCGTACTTC
CDR3: CASSHGTGLILPYF

V: TRBV11-2
size: .
J: TRBJ1-1
D: .
DNA: TGTGCCAGCAGCTTAAGACAGACAAACACTGAAGCTTTCTTT
CDR3: CASSLRQTNTEAFF

V: TRBV7-9
size: .
J: TRBJ1-2
D: .
DNA: TGTGCCAGCAGCCCAGGAAACAGGAACAACTATGGCTACACCTTC
CDR3: CASSPGNRNNYGYTF